The source of this T cell receptor beta chain is a study of cytomegalovirus exposure and HLA in healthy donors. Overall study findings and caveats: A later analysis by the authors found several of the most significant clusters apparently linked to common viral pathogens. The study listed approximately 160 cytomegalovirus-associated TCR beta chains. Earlier analysis found most TCR beta V segments productive about 87% or about 30% of the time.

CDR3 length: 14 residues. V dropped 5 bases and J dropped 5; count of bases not matched to a gene: 4. Per germline, CDR1 SEHNR and CDR2 FQNEAQ (reference sequence). About this clone itself: Its antigen is not known.

Vbeta (60) and Jbeta (13) primers were used in the PCR. Clones were sequenced by immunoSEQ multiplex PCR, and TCRdb holds only the in-frame ones, with some missing. The sample includes more than 150,000 clones, more than 75% seen only once; the top ten take around 2.5%. The J gene is TRBJ2-2, the V gene TRBV7-9; 8 bases are shared with TRBD1. The sequence was collected from a woman between 45 and 60 years old in good health and CMV-seropositive. The sequenced sample consisted of PBMCs. Here the CDR3 DNA reads TGTGCCAGCAGCGTACAGGGGGTGACCGGGGAGCTGTTTTTT. Its translation: CASSVQGVTGELFF.